Listed below are T cell receptor beta chains from one sample, sequenced in a study of cytomegalovirus exposure and HLA in healthy donors. The data were produced by immunoSEQ multiplex PCR, yet TCRdb's version contains in-frame clones alone and is incomplete. Of more than 65,000 clones listed, over 60% are singletons. Sequencing was done on a sample of PBMCs. All receptors derive from a female donor in good health and CMV-seronegative. Both conserved end residues are trimmed from each CDR3. The order of the fields is J gene, V gene, CDR3 protein.

J gene: TRBJ1-5
V gene: TRBV19
CDR3 protein: ASSIGTGLFLDNQPQH

J gene: TRBJ1-5
V gene: TRBV7-2
CDR3 protein: ASSQDGGVQPQH

J gene: TRBJ2-1
V gene: TRBV10-3
CDR3 protein: AIRPGLAGDEQF

J gene: TRBJ2-7
V gene: TRBV4-3
CDR3 protein: ASSPRTPSYEQY

J gene: TRBJ1-3
V gene: TRBV7-6
CDR3 protein: ASSSPAVSGNTIY

J gene: TRBJ1-6
V gene: TRBV27
CDR3 protein: ASSFEINSPLH

J gene: TRBJ2-1
V gene: TRBV6-1
CDR3 protein: ASSLRGNEQF

J gene: TRBJ2-1
V gene: TRBV7-8
CDR3 protein: ASSPSLGGNEQF

J gene: TRBJ2-3
V gene: TRBV9
CDR3 protein: ASSISTSGDTQY

J gene: TRBJ1-1
V gene: TRBV7-9
CDR3 protein: ASSTTGSPEAF

J gene: TRBJ2-3
V gene: TRBV7-2
CDR3 protein: ASSLGGVAAQY

J gene: TRBJ2-1
V gene: TRBV30
CDR3 protein: AWSEAGPMGF

J gene: TRBJ1-5
V gene: TRBV5-6
CDR3 protein: ASSLEWTGYSNQPQH

J gene: TRBJ2-7
V gene: TRBV5-4
CDR3 protein: ASSPAVAGGEQY

J gene: TRBJ1-3
V gene: TRBV9
CDR3 protein: ASSVGIGTQISGNTIY

J gene: TRBJ2-7
V gene: TRBV6-5
CDR3 protein: ASSQDREGEQY